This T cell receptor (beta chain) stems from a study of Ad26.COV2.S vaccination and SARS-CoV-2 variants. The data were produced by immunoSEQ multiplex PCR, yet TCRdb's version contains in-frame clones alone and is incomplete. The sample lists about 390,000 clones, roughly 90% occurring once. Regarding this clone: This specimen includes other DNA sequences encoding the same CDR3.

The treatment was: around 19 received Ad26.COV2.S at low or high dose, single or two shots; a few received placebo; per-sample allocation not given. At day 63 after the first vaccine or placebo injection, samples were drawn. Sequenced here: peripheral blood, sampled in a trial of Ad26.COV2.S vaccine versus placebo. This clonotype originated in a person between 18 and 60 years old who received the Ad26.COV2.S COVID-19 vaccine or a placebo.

Written as DNA, the CDR3 is TGTGCCAGCAGCTTGGGGGCCGGGGAGCTGTTTTTT. Its protein is CASSLGAGELFF. The chain recombines TRBV5-6 with TRBJ2-2; no firm D call. CDR3 length equals 12 residues. V lost 0 bases, J lost 6 bases, and 3 bases lay in between. Looked up from germline, CDR1 is SGHDT and CDR2 is YYEEEE.